The T cell receptor (beta chain) described here comes from a study of tumor and adjacent non-tumor tissue in lung cancer. Looking at the study overall: Each sample yielded approximately 4.2 million productive TCRbeta reads on average.

TCRbeta libraries were built with three rounds of nested PCR, modified from ARM-PCR. From the multiplex PCR reads, TCRdb called clonotypes with MiXCR, one entry per CDR3 protein. The sample has 98,000 or so distinct CDR3 sequences, about 80% seen once; the top ten hold about 31%. No cell sorting was done before RNA was extracted from the tissue. This non-tumor lung sample came from over 3 cm beyond the tumor edge. Chemotherapy-naive patients with new lung cancer underwent thoracic surgery in China, August–late 2014. The CDR3 has 15 amino acids. The V gene's germline CDR1 is MNHNS and CDR2 SASEGT. Whole-study findings and limits: Top 100 clones took a larger repertoire share in normal lung. Tumor tissue had significantly higher TCR diversity than normal lung.

Turning to this clonotype: Its specificity is unknown. A junction boundary mismatches the germline segment, possibly from a read error.

This chain joins TRBV6-1 and TRBJ1-5, with TRBD1 identical over 11 bases. Sample: distant non-tumor lung tissue. This clonotype was obtained from a man aged 60 to 75 with small cell lung cancer. In DNA form, the CDR3 reads TGTACCAGCATGGGGACAGGGGGGTTGAATCAGCCCCAGCATTTT. It encodes CTSMGTGGLNQPQHF.